These 30 T cell receptor beta chains share one sample of origin, sequenced in a study of T-cell reconstitution after alpha-beta-depleted transplantation in children. Preparing the TCRbeta library involved the use of unique molecular identifiers. From the PCR reads, TCRdb called clonotypes with MiXCR, one entry per CDR3 protein. This table has about 640,000 distinct CDR3 sequences, approximately 16% appearing once. The sample consisted of PBMCs from the stem cell graft donor, taken from the stem cell graft. These receptors were obtained from a human donor who donated a stem cell graft to a child with acute myeloid leukemia.

There are many counts of this clonotype. V is TRBV6-1 and J is TRBJ2-7; 9 positions match TRBD1. This CDR3 is 15 amino acids long. J lost 4 bases, V lost 7 bases, and 11 bases had no gene match. Germline V gene sequence: CDR1 MNHNS, CDR2 SASEGT. In nucleotides, the CDR3 is TGTGCCAGCAACCTCATGACAGGGGGACCTTACGAGCAGTACGTC. The encoded protein is CASNLMTGGPYEQYV.

This clonotype has at least ten counts. This chain connects TRBV20-1 to TRBJ2-5, with 11 bases identical to TRBD1. The ends lost 0 bases at V and 2 bases at J; junction bases unmatched: 2. Germline-derived CDR1 and CDR2 are DFQATT and SNEGSKA (reference sequence). The CDR3 extends over 15 amino acids. In DNA form, the CDR3 reads TGCAGTGCTAGAGATGGGACAGGGGGTCAAGAGACCCAGTACTTC. It is translated as CSARDGTGGQETQYF.

This clonotype has at least ten counts. This rearrangement joins TRBV10-3 to TRBJ1-5; a possible D gene is TRBD1 (6 bases). Germline CDR1 and CDR2: ENHRY and SYGVKD. This CDR3 is built from 12 residues. The V end lost 10 bases, the J end lost 3 bases, and 10 bases lay between the germline ends. This chain's CDR3 is CATGQLNQPQHF. Written as DNA, the CDR3 is TGTGCCACCGGACAGCTCAATCAGCCCCAGCATTTT.

This clonotype occurred many times. DNA for the CDR3: TGCAGTGCTAGGCCCCGAGGAAGGGGGACCACATATGGCTACACCTTC. Protein sequence: CSARPRGRGTTYGYTF. The rearrangement joins TRBV20-1 to TRBJ1-2; a possible D gene is TRBD1 (6 bases). The CDR3 has 16 residues. The V end was cut by 3 bases, the J end by 5 bases, with 22 bases between. Germline V gene lookup returns CDR1 DFQATT and CDR2 SNEGSKA (reference sequence).

CDR3 in amino acids: CASSQDKGDQKKLFF. The CDR3 DNA sequence: TGCGCCAGCAGCCAAGATAAAGGAGATCAGAAAAAACTGTTTTTT. This sequence joins TRBV4-1 and TRBJ1-4, with unresolved D. CDR3 length equals 15 residues. Germline CDR1 is MGHRA and CDR2 is YSYEKL. The germline V and J ends were trimmed by 0 bases and 9 bases, with 14 bases remaining between them.

This clonotype was observed a handful of times. The chain carries TRBV7-2 and TRBJ2-1; 10 nucleotides agree with TRBD2. The CDR3 runs to 18 residues. J gave up 4 bases and V 1 base, and 10 bases lay outside the gene matches. Germline assignment: CDR1 SGHTA and CDR2 FQGNSA. The CDR3 loop reads CASSLGSLAGDPYNEQFF. CDR3 coding DNA: TGTGCCAGCAGCTTAGGCTCCCTAGCGGGGGACCCTTACAATGAGCAGTTCTTC.

This clonotype was observed a few times. The rearrangement links TRBV20-1 to TRBJ2-5, with 7 bases lining up with TRBD1. Trimming took 0 bases from V and 3 from J; bases not matched to a gene: 13. From germline, CDR1 is DFQATT and CDR2 SNEGSKA (reference sequence). The length of the CDR3 is 17 residues. The CDR3 sequence is CSARDIYGQTGEETQYF. The CDR3 DNA is TGCAGTGCTAGAGATATCTACGGCCAAACAGGGGAAGAGACCCAGTACTTC.

V usage is TRBV7-8 and J usage is TRBJ2-5; tentatively, D is TRBD1 or TRBD2 (5 bases each). The CDR3 contains 13 residues. V lost 3 bases and J 4 bases, leaving 9 bases between the germline ends. In germline, CDR1 is SGHVS, CDR2 FQNEAQ. This CDR3 reads CASSFVGPETQYF. Written as DNA, the CDR3 is TGTGCCAGCAGCTTCGTGGGACCAGAGACCCAGTACTTC.

The chain employs TRBV7-9 and TRBJ1-6; TRBD1 is a possible D gene (6 bases). CDR3 length: 17 amino acids. Germline V lookup: CDR1 SEHNR, CDR2 FQNEAQ (reference sequence). V lost 1 base to trimming and J lost 9 bases, with 19 bases between them. CDR3 bases: TGTGCCAGCAGCTTAGTGGGTGGGGGCGGCCAACCTTCACCCCTCCACTTT. Translated: CASSLVGGGGQPSPLHF.

This clonotype was counted many times. CDR3 nucleotide sequence: TGTGCCAGCAGCCAAGGATCCACCTACGAGCAGTACTTC. It encodes CASSQGSTYEQYF. V usage is TRBV12-3 or TRBV12-4 and J usage is TRBJ2-7; D gene ambiguous. This CDR3 spans 13 amino acids. The germline V and J ends were trimmed by 6 bases and 2 bases, with 11 bases remaining between them.

About this clonotype itself: Just one base apart from a much larger clone, this may be a read error. The gene calls are TRBV12-3 or TRBV12-4 and TRBJ2-1; D call uncertain. This CDR3 has 11 amino acids. The CDR3 DNA reads as TGTGCCAGCAGTCCATGGTCCGAGCCGTTCTTC. Translating gives CASSPWSEPFF.

There are a few counts of this clonotype. CDR3: CASSDPDRGTDTQYF. CDR3 in DNA: TGCGCCAGCAGTGACCCCGACAGGGGCACAGATACGCAGTATTTT. V and J are TRBV10-1 and TRBJ2-3; TRBD1 matches 7 bases. The germline V gene encodes CDR1 WNHNN and CDR2 SYGVQD (reference sequence). The CDR3 length is 15 residues. The trim removed 3 bases at V and 1 base at J, leaving 4 bases unmatched.

This clonotype was detected ten times or more. The chain recombines TRBV10-3 with TRBJ2-5; no reliable D call. Germline CDR1 is ENHRY and CDR2 is SYGVKD. V was cut by 4 bases and J by 3 bases, with 12 bases left in between. The CDR3 extends over 14 amino acids. DNA for the CDR3: TGTGCCATCAGTGGGGTAGACTTGGAAGAGACCCAGTACTTC. This codes for CAISGVDLEETQYF.

The table lists this clonotype with many counts. The chain links TRBV5-1 to TRBJ1-3; perhaps TRBD1 as D (5 bases). Trimming shortened V by 7 bases and J by 7 bases, and 18 bases separated the two germline ends. CDR3 length: 14 residues. Germline-derived CDR1 and CDR2 are SGHRS and YFSETQ. The CDR3 nucleotides are TGCGCCAGCTCCTACGGGACGTTGAGGAACACCATATATTTT. Protein sequence: CASSYGTLRNTIYF.

V is TRBV7-8 and J is TRBJ2-7; 10 nucleotides agree with TRBD1. This CDR3 spans 15 amino acids. Unmatched junction bases numbered 7, after V lost 3 bases and J lost 5 bases. Germline CDR1 reads SGHVS; CDR2 reads FQNEAQ. The CDR3 bases are TGTGCCAGCAGCTTCGCGGGACAGGGGATCAACGAGCAGTACTTC. Residues: CASSFAGQGINEQYF.

This clonotype was counted a few times. The rearrangement joins TRBV20-1 to TRBJ1-6; D gene unclear. Trimming shortened V by 5 bases and J by 6 bases, and 20 bases separated the two germline ends. CDR3 length equals 16 residues. CDR1 is DFQATT and CDR2 is SNEGSKA in the germline V gene (reference sequence). In DNA, the CDR3 is TGCAGTGCTTACGCCAACCGACCCAAGCGTAATTCACCCCTCCACTTT. Its protein is CSAYANRPKRNSPLHF.

The gene calls are TRBV20-1 and TRBJ1-5; 10 bases match TRBD1. CDR1 and CDR2 (germline): DFQATT, SNEGSKA (reference sequence). The CDR3 contains 15 residues. Trimming at V came to 0 bases and at J to 8 bases, leaving 7 bases not matched to a gene. CDR3 coding DNA: TGCAGTGCTAGAGAGGCGACAGGGGGCTGGAAGCCCCAGCATTTT. Encoded protein: CSAREATGGWKPQHF.

The table lists this clonotype with many counts. CDR3 region: CASSFGTGTRAYEQYF. For the CDR3, the DNA is TGTGCCAGCAGCTTTGGGACCGGGACTAGAGCCTACGAGCAGTACTTC. The genes are TRBV7-6 and TRBJ2-7; 8 bases line up with TRBD2. The ends lost 3 bases at V and 2 bases at J; junction bases unmatched: 9. The length of the CDR3 is 16 residues. Germline loops: CDR1 SGHVS, CDR2 FNYEAQ.

The J gene is TRBJ2-7, the V gene TRBV4-2, with 9 bases lining up with TRBD1. Germline-derived CDR1 and CDR2 are LGHNA and YNFKEQ. The V segment lost 0 bases and the J segment 2 bases; nucleotides outside the gene matches: 11. The CDR3 extends over 18 amino acids. CDR3 coding DNA: TGTGCCAGCAGCCAAGATCTTTCGGGGACAGGGCCGACCTACGAGCAGTACGTC. It yields the protein CASSQDLSGTGPTYEQYV.

The chain links TRBV24-1 to TRBJ2-3, with 10 bases aligning to TRBD1. This CDR3 is 16 amino acids long. Trimming removed 3 bases from V and 0 bases from J; junction bases left unmatched: 2. Germline CDR1 KGHDR, CDR2 SFDVKD. The CDR3 is CATSDRQGASTDTQYF. The CDR3, as DNA: TGTGCCACCAGTGATCGACAGGGGGCTAGCACAGATACGCAGTATTTT.

This clonotype was counted once. A read error may be the cause here, since a much bigger clone is one base away. V and J are TRBV6-5 and TRBJ2-7, with D perhaps matching TRBD1 (6 bases). Trimming stripped 4 bases from V and 2 bases from J, with 12 bases between. This CDR3 has 14 amino acids. Germline CDR1 and CDR2: MNHEY and SVGAGI. DNA for the CDR3: TGTGCCAGCAGTTCCTACAGGGTCCCCTACGAGCAGTACTTC. This sequence encodes CASSSYRVPYEQYF.

The chain carries TRBV9 and TRBJ1-4; D call uncertain. Trimming stripped 3 bases from V and 8 bases from J, with 8 bases between. The CDR3 runs 12 residues. CDR1 and CDR2 (germline): SGDLS, YYNGEE. The CDR3 is CASSGNSEKLFF. The DNA of the CDR3 is TGTGCCAGCAGCGGCAACTCGGAAAAACTGTTTTTT.

This rearrangement joins TRBV12-3 or TRBV12-4 to TRBJ1-5, with D possibly being TRBD1 (5 bases). This CDR3 has 14 residues. The V end was cut by 6 bases, the J end by 9 bases, with 18 bases between. DNA for the CDR3: TGTGCCAGCAGCCCGCCGGGACGTCGGGGGCCCCAGCATTTT. This encodes CASSPPGRRGPQHF.

This clonotype has only one observation. The chain links TRBV5-1 to TRBJ2-1; unclear D gene. V was shortened by 0 bases and J by 0 bases, with 10 bases between the two germline ends. The CDR3 contains 16 residues. The germline V gene encodes CDR1 SGHRS and CDR2 YFSETQ. CDR3 in amino acids: CASSLGQNPSYNEQFF. The CDR3 DNA reads as TGCGCCAGCAGCTTGGGTCAGAACCCCTCCTACAATGAGCAGTTCTTC.

This clonotype was found many times. DNA for the CDR3: TGTGCCAGCAGCCATGAACGACAGGTCTACGAGCAGTACGTC. Its protein is CASSHERQVYEQYV. The chain combines TRBV7-9 with TRBJ2-7; D is possibly TRBD1 (6 bases). CDR1 is SEHNR, CDR2 FQNEAQ, per germline (reference sequence). With 5 bases removed from V and 3 bases from J, the gap between germline ends came to 14 bases. This CDR3 region has 14 residues.

The genes are TRBV6-2 or TRBV6-3 and TRBJ2-1, with D uncertain. The germline CDR1 and CDR2 sequences are MNHEY and SVGEGT. The CDR3 loop spans 15 amino acids. V was clipped by 5 bases and J by 4 bases, with 15 bases between them. This chain's CDR3 is CASSPSPGGYNEQFF. The CDR3 bases are TGTGCCAGCAGTCCCTCGCCGGGCGGATACAATGAGCAGTTCTTC.

The chain has TRBV5-8 and TRBJ1-1; D uncertain. Trimming took 0 bases from V and 10 from J, leaving 10 bases between them. This CDR3 comprises 12 residues. CDR1 and CDR2 from the germline V gene are SGHTS and YDEGEE. CDR3 coding DNA: TGTGCCAGCAGCTTGGTGGATGCGGTAGCTTTCTTT. Translation gives CASSLVDAVAFF.

In regard to this clonotype: Germline and junction disagree at one end, which may indicate a read error. The chain employs TRBV9 and TRBJ2-5, with 7 bases aligning to TRBD2. Germline values: CDR1 SGDLS, CDR2 YYNGEE. This CDR3 comprises 14 residues. The CDR3 region is CASSPRGEGENQYF. CDR3 in DNA: TGTGCCAGCAGCCCGCGAGGGGAGGGAGAGAACCAGTACTTC.

This clonotype was seen a few times. CDR3 in amino acids: CASRITWNTEAFF. The DNA for the CDR3 is TGTGCCAGCAGGATTACGTGGAACACTGAAGCTTTCTTT. The chain links TRBV2 to TRBJ1-1; D is ambiguous. The V end was cut by 6 bases, the J end by 1 base, with 9 bases between. CDR3 size: 13 residues. From germline, CDR1 is SNHLY and CDR2 FYNNEI.

Of note for this clonotype: This may arise from a read error, as a much more abundant clone is one base away. The V call is TRBV10-1, the J call TRBJ2-2; D ambiguous. Germline V gene data show CDR1 as WNHNN and CDR2 as SYGVQD (reference sequence). The CDR3 is 15 residues long. The CDR3 nucleotides are TGCGCCAGCGGTGAGTCGGCGACTAACACCGGGGAGCTGTTTTTT. Its protein is CASGESATNTGELFF.